The 4 T cell receptor beta chains presented below share a single source sample, sequenced in a study of CD8+ T cells in alopecia areata. Noted treatment: oral pan-JAK inhibitor, 5-10 mg twice daily. Isolated RNA was reverse transcribed into cDNA used as the sequencing template. Using immunoSEQ multiplex PCR, the repertoire was profiled, and TCRdb retains in-frame clones only, with some absent. The sample includes about 110,000 clones, over 80% of them seen just once. The sequenced sample was CD8+ T cells sorted from blood, obtained at week 24, from a patient treated with tofacitinib. The receptors originated from a human donor with alopecia areata.

Turning to this clone: The same CDR3 arises from other DNA sequences in this sample as well. This chain joins TRBV27 and TRBJ1-1; TRBD1 matches 7 bases. V lost 7 bases, J lost 0 bases, and 2 bases stayed unmatched. This CDR3 region has 13 residues. Germline-derived CDR1 and CDR2 are MNHEY and SMNVEV (reference sequence). CDR3: CASKGGMNTEAFF. The CDR3 DNA is TGTGCCAGCAAAGGGGGCATGAACACTGAAGCTTTCTTT.

The chain joins TRBV7-9 to TRBJ1-1; 8 nucleotides agree with TRBD1. Germline loops: CDR1 SEHNR, CDR2 FQNEAQ (reference sequence). CDR3 length equals 14 residues. The V segment lost 5 bases and the J segment 5 bases; nucleotides outside the gene matches: 7. CDR3 sequence reads: CASSQPTGGTEAFF. The CDR3 DNA sequence: TGTGCCAGCAGCCAGCCCACAGGGGGAACTGAAGCTTTCTTT.

This chain links TRBV27 with TRBJ2-2; 9 bases map to TRBD1. J was trimmed by 6 bases and V by 2 bases; bases with no gene match: 4. The CDR3 consists of 15 residues. Germline V lookup: CDR1 MNHEY, CDR2 SMNVEV (reference sequence). CDR3 DNA sequence: TGTGCCAGCAGTTTAACAGGGGGCAATTCCGGGGAGCTGTTTTTT. Translated, it gives CASSLTGGNSGELFF.

This chain connects TRBV4-3 to TRBJ2-1; the match to TRBD2 covers 7 bases. CDR1 is LGHNA and CDR2 is YSLEER in the germline V gene. This CDR3 is built from 16 residues. V shed 0 bases and J 3 bases; nucleotides not matched to a gene: 5. As DNA, the CDR3 is TGCGCCAGCAGCCAAGAGGGAGGGGCCAGCTACAATGAGCAGTTCTTC. It codes for CASSQEGGASYNEQFF.